The 2 T cell receptor beta chains listed next were all sequenced from one sample in a study of blood T cell repertoires in COVID-19. Profiling relied on immunoSEQ multiplex PCR, and the TCRdb table lists in-frame clones only, not all of them. The sample has about 140,000 clones; approximately 85% are singletons. The sequenced material came from peripheral blood. The receptors stem from a man between 45 and 60 years old with acute or convalescent COVID-19.

The V and J genes are TRBV24-1 and TRBJ2-6, with D possibly being TRBD1 (6 bases). The CDR3 spans 18 residues. Between the trimmed V and J ends, which lost 3 bases and 0 bases, there was a span of 14 bases. The germline V gene has CDR1 KGHDR and CDR2 SFDVKD. The CDR3 sequence: CATSDPRDTNSGANVLTF. Here the CDR3 DNA reads TGTGCCACCAGTGATCCTCGGGACACCAACTCTGGGGCCAACGTCCTGACTTTC.

The J gene is TRBJ1-5, the V gene TRBV5-5; 7 positions match TRBD1. Unmatched junction bases numbered 11, after V lost 0 bases and J lost 5 bases. Per the germline V gene, CDR1 is SGHKS and CDR2 is YYEKEE (reference sequence). The CDR3 length is 17 residues. Here the CDR3 reads CASSLVPVQGVHQPQHF. The CDR3 bases are TGTGCCAGCAGCTTGGTTCCAGTTCAGGGGGTGCATCAGCCCCAGCATTTT.